The T cell receptor beta chain under discussion was sequenced for a study of long-term antiretroviral therapy in people with HIV. Version v3.0 of the immunoSEQ assay ran at survey level. Roughly 40,000-55,000 T-cell genomes per sample were the sequencing target. The protocol was immunoSEQ multiplex PCR, while the TCRdb copy is restricted to in-frame clones and leaves out a portion. The sample lists about 40,000 clones; roughly 80% were seen once. Trimming stripped 5 bases from V and 7 bases from J, with 9 bases between. CDR1 and CDR2 (germline): SEHNR, FQNEAQ (reference sequence). The CDR3 sequence is 11 residues long.

V usage is TRBV7-9 and J usage is TRBJ2-7, with D maybe TRBD2 (5 bases). Sequenced material: unsorted PBMCs, taken 1 year after starting antiretroviral therapy. This TCR was recovered from a young man with HIV. CDR3 residues: CASSLTGEQYF. CDR3 bases: TGTGCCAGCAGCCTTACGGGGGAGCAGTACTTC.